The 8 T cell receptor beta chains presented below share a single source sample, sequenced in a study of CD8+CD57+ T cells in acquired aplastic anemia. Template material for TCR beta VDJ and CDR3 profiling consisted of genomic DNA. TCRdb reprocessed the reads via MiXCR and lists one record per CDR3 protein. The repertoire consists of some 200,000 distinct CDR3 sequences, with around 60% occurring once and the leading ten covering approximately 30%. The sequencing input was sorted CD4+, CD8+, or CD8+CD57+ T cells (not recorded which) from PBMCs. The receptor set was obtained from a human donor in good health.

The chain employs TRBV7-8 and TRBJ2-3; TRBD2 is a possible D gene (7 bases). In germline, CDR1 is SGHVS, CDR2 FQNEAQ. This CDR3 is built from 17 residues. The V and J ends lost 5 bases and 0 bases respectively, with 18 bases between them. This chain's CDR3 is CASSPEGGADSTDTQYF. CDR3 DNA sequence: TGTGCCAGCAGCCCAGAGGGGGGGGCAGATAGCACAGATACGCAGTATTTT. The whole variable domain, filled in from reference TRBV7-8 and TRBJ2-3, reads GAGVSQSPRYKVAKRGQDVALRCDPISGHVSLFWYQQALGQGPEFLTYFQNEAQLDKSGLPSDRFFAERPEGSVSTLKIQRTQQEDSAVYLCASSPEGGADSTDTQYFGPGTRLTVL.

This clonotype was detected a few times. The gene calls are TRBV20-1 and TRBJ2-7; 10 bases match TRBD2. This CDR3 is 14 amino acids long. Germline V CDR1 and CDR2: DFQATT, SNEGSKA (reference sequence). J lost 6 bases, V lost 3 bases, and 8 bases had no gene match. The CDR3, as DNA: TGCAGTGCTAGTTTCGCTAGCGGGGGCCCCGAGCAGTACTTC. As protein: CSASFASGGPEQYF.

This clonotype was detected a few times. This chain uses TRBV7-8 with TRBJ2-1; 8 bases line up with TRBD1. This CDR3 is built from 13 residues. The J segment lost 5 bases and the V segment lost 8 bases, leaving 5 bases of the junction unmatched. CDR1 and CDR2 from the germline V gene are SGHVS and FQNEAQ. The CDR3 spells CASGRGRDNEQFF. The CDR3 region has the DNA TGTGCCAGCGGCAGGGGGCGCGACAATGAGCAGTTCTTC.

The V gene is TRBV9, the J gene TRBJ2-7, with a possible D match to TRBD1 (5 bases). This CDR3 has 14 amino acids. Per germline, CDR1 SGDLS and CDR2 YYNGEE. V was trimmed by 4 bases and J by 7 bases, leaving 18 bases between them. The CDR3 reads CASSSDPQSGEQYF. The CDR3 DNA follows: TGTGCCAGCAGCTCGGATCCTCAATCAGGGGAGCAGTACTTC.

V gene TRBV7-6 combines with J gene TRBJ1-6; D is possibly TRBD1 (5 bases). The CDR3 is made up of 15 amino acids. CDR1 and CDR2 (germline): SGHVS, FNYEAQ. The V gene lost 5 bases and the J gene lost 2 bases, with 10 bases spanning the gap. The CDR3 bases are TGTGCCAGCAGCCGGAGACAGCCCTATAATTCACCCCTCCACTTT. Residues: CASSRRQPYNSPLHF.

This clonotype was observed a few times. The chain joins TRBV29-1 to TRBJ1-1, with D tentatively TRBD1 (6 bases). Germline-derived CDR1 and CDR2 are SQVTM and ANQGSEA. This CDR3 contains 15 residues. The ends were cut back, 4 bases at V and 0 bases at J, with 15 bases in the middle. The CDR3 DNA sequence: TGCAGCGTTGGGACAGCGCAACGCATGAACACTGAAGCTTTCTTT. Its protein is CSVGTAQRMNTEAFF. The full variable domain, its missing parts supplied by reference TRBV29-1 and TRBJ1-1, is SAVISQKPSRDICQRGTSLTIQCQVDSQVTMMFWYRQQPGQSLTLIATANQGSEATYESGFVIDKFPISRPNLTFSTLTVSNMSPEDSSIYLCSVGTAQRMNTEAFFGQGTRLTVV.

The sample holds a few counts of this clonotype. A much bigger clone sits one base away, suggesting this may be a read error. This chain uses TRBV6-4 with TRBJ2-1, with 10 bases lining up with TRBD2. CDR1 and CDR2 (germline): MRHNA, SNTAGT. This CDR3 has 16 residues. For the CDR3, the DNA is TGTGCCAGCAGTGACACAAGCGGGGGGGCCTACAGTGAGCAGTTCTTC. Its protein is CASSDTSGGAYSEQFF.

This clonotype was observed at least ten times. The rearrangement uses TRBV7-9 and TRBJ2-7; tentative D call: TRBD2 (7 bases). CDR1 is SEHNR, CDR2 FQNEAQ, per germline (reference sequence). Trimming cost V 1 base and J 2 bases, with 9 bases left between them. This CDR3 comprises 14 residues. CDR3 in DNA: TGTGCCAGCAGCTTAGAGGGGGGGGCCTACGAGCAGTACTTC. It specifies CASSLEGGAYEQYF.